The 5 T cell receptor beta chains in this list originate from one sample, sequenced in a study of cytomegalovirus exposure and HLA in healthy donors. Data came from immunoSEQ multiplex PCR; TCRdb stores just in-frame clones and leaves some out. The sample has roughly 200,000 clones; 86% are singletons. Sequencing was performed on PBMCs. Source of these receptors: a man aged 25 to 40 in good health and CMV-seropositive.

The chain has TRBV7-2 and TRBJ1-4; TRBD1 aligns across 8 bases. Germline V gives CDR1 SGHTA, CDR2 FQGNSA. CDR3 length equals 15 residues. J lost 7 bases, V lost 3 bases, and 7 bases had no gene match. The CDR3, as DNA: TGTGCCAGCAGCTTGGGGACAGGTCGGTTTGAAAAACTGTTTTTT. Protein sequence: CASSLGTGRFEKLFF.

V and J are TRBV19 and TRBJ1-6; 9 bases are a match to TRBD1. Trimming at V came to 7 bases and at J to 10 bases, leaving 8 bases not matched to a gene. Germline V CDR1 and CDR2: LNHDA, SQIVND (reference sequence). The CDR3 runs 14 residues. The CDR3 loop is CASNTGGRESPLHF. CDR3 DNA sequence: TGTGCCAGTAATACAGGGGGCCGGGAATCACCCCTCCACTTT.

This chain joins TRBV30 and TRBJ1-3; no reliable D call. The CDR3 sequence is 11 residues long. Germline V lookup: CDR1 GTSNPN, CDR2 SVGIG (reference sequence). V was shortened by 5 bases and J by 4 bases, with 6 bases between the two germline ends. The DNA for the CDR3 is TGTGCCTGGTGGCTGGGAAACACCATATATTTT. Its protein is CAWWLGNTIYF.

This chain connects TRBV6-1 to TRBJ2-7; 14 nucleotides match TRBD2. The germline V gene encodes CDR1 MNHNS and CDR2 SASEGT. V lost 7 bases and J lost 4; bases outside the gene matches: 6. CDR3 size: 15 residues. CDR3 loop: CASKPGLAGVYEQYF. Written as DNA, the CDR3 is TGTGCCAGCAAACCGGGACTAGCGGGGGTGTACGAGCAGTACTTC.

This chain links TRBV9 with TRBJ2-1; D remains ambiguous. The V gene's germline CDR1 is SGDLS and CDR2 YYNGEE. The CDR3 has 14 residues. The ends were cut back, 0 bases at V and 5 bases at J, with 9 bases in the middle. The CDR3 here is CASSVAQRNNEQFF. CDR3 nucleotide sequence: TGTGCCAGCAGCGTAGCCCAGAGGAACAATGAGCAGTTCTTC.